Shown below are 14 T cell receptor beta chains from a single sample sequenced in a study of tumor and adjacent non-tumor tissue in lung cancer. Three rounds of nested PCR, following a modified ARM-PCR protocol, produced the TCRbeta library. TCRdb processed the multiplex PCR reads anew with MiXCR; each CDR3 protein has one entry. This sample yields some 74,000 distinct CDR3 sequences, of which over 60% are seen a single time; roughly a tenth belongs to the top ten. The template was RNA from unsorted bulk tissue. Sequenced: lung tumor tissue. These receptor sequences come from a woman aged 40 to 50 with non-small cell lung cancer.

On this clonotype: One junction end does not reproduce the germline sequence, and a read error may be involved. The chain recombines TRBV11-2 with TRBJ2-3; no reliable D call. Germline V gene data show CDR1 as SGHAT and CDR2 as FQNNGV. The CDR3 length is 14 residues. For the CDR3, the DNA is TGTGTCAGCAGCCGCACGGGCACGGAGCGTACGCAGTATTTT. Protein sequence: CVSSRTGTERTQYF.

This clonotype has at least ten counts. This chain uses TRBV29-1 with TRBJ2-7, with no clear D. Trimming pared 6 bases from V and 1 base from J, leaving 10 bases between. This CDR3 spans 12 amino acids. The germline V gene has CDR1 SQVTM and CDR2 ANQGSEA. The CDR3 loop reads CSVRPGSYEQYF. The CDR3, as DNA: TGCAGCGTCCGGCCAGGTTCCTACGAGCAGTACTTC.

Of note for this clonotype: The germline gene is not matched at one end of the junction; a read error may be the cause. The V call is TRBV11-2, the J call TRBJ2-1; tentative D call: TRBD1 (5 bases). This CDR3 region has 16 residues. Looked up from germline, CDR1 is SGHAT and CDR2 is FQNNGV. The DNA of the CDR3 is TGTGCCAGCAACAAGACAGTAGCTGCACTGTACAATGAGCGGTTCTTC. Amino acids: CASNKTVAALYNERFF.

Note on this clonotype: A read error may produce the germline difference seen at one junction end. This chain links TRBV29-1 with TRBJ2-3, with D tentatively TRBD1 or TRBD2 (6 bases each). CDR3 length: 14 residues. Germline CDR1 SQVTM, CDR2 ANQGSEA. The CDR3 sequence: CIGGDLGGQDMQYF. The CDR3 DNA sequence: TGCATCGGCGGAGATCTGGGGGGCCAAGATATGCAGTATTTT.

The chain links TRBV30 to TRBJ1-5; no clear D gene. Germline V CDR1 and CDR2: GTSNPN, SVGIG (reference sequence). The CDR3 runs to 14 residues. The V end was cut by 7 bases, the J end by 11 bases, with 24 bases between. This chain's CDR3 is CAFTHGESEQTQHF. The CDR3 nucleotides are TGTGCCTTCACCCACGGGGAGAGCGAACAGACCCAGCATTTT.

This clonotype has a handful of counts. This clone may be a read error of a much larger clone one base away. The chain joins TRBV12-3 or TRBV12-4 to TRBJ2-5; perhaps TRBD2 as D (7 bases). CDR3 length: 14 amino acids. CDR3 loop: CVSSLGGGQGTQYF. The DNA of the CDR3 is TGTGTCAGCAGTTTAGGCGGGGGACAAGGGACCCAGTACTTC.

This chain connects TRBV29-1 to TRBJ1-1; 7 bases map to TRBD1. Germline loops: CDR1 SQVTM, CDR2 ANQGSEA. Trimming took 8 bases from V and 5 from J; bases not matched to a gene: 14. The CDR3 extends over 14 amino acids. The CDR3 is CSQITPGGSTEAFF. CDR3 DNA sequence: TGCAGCCAAATTACCCCAGGGGGGAGTACTGAAGCTTTCTTT.

A note on this clonotype: Its ends do not fully match the called genes, so a read error is possible. This chain uses TRBV11-2 with TRBJ2-7; 8 bases are shared with TRBD1. This CDR3 has 12 amino acids. Germline CDR1 SGHAT, CDR2 FQNNGV. For the CDR3, the DNA is TGTGCCAACAGCCGGACAGGGTTCGAGCTATACTTC. Protein product: CANSRTGFELYF.

This clonotype has at least ten counts. The chain has TRBV6-5 and TRBJ1-2; 7 bases line up with TRBD1. This CDR3 is 16 amino acids long. The V gene's germline CDR1 is MNHEY and CDR2 SVGAGI. Unmatched junction bases numbered 10, after V lost 2 bases and J lost 4 bases. This chain's CDR3 is CASSYLRTGAPYGYTF. CDR3 sequence (DNA): TGTGCCAGCAGTTACCTACGGACAGGAGCCCCCTATGGCTACACCTTC.

As concerns this clonotype: At one of its ends the junction is not consistent with the germline gene, which may arise from a read error. The chain recombines TRBV10-2 with TRBJ2-7; 10 nucleotides match TRBD1. This CDR3 comprises 15 residues. Germline loops: CDR1 WSHSY, CDR2 SAAADI. The CDR3 DNA reads as TGCGCCAACAGGACCGGACAGGGGGGGACCTACAAGCAGTACTTC. This gives the protein CANRTGQGGTYKQYF.

V gene TRBV28 combines with J gene TRBJ1-5; the D gene is possibly TRBD1 (6 bases). The V and J ends lost 3 bases and 2 bases respectively, with 11 bases between them. Germline assignment: CDR1 MDHEN and CDR2 SYDVKM. CDR3 length equals 15 residues. The CDR3 reads CASSFRTVGNQPQHF. DNA of the CDR3: TGTGCCAGCAGTTTCAGGACAGTGGGCAATCAGCCCCAGCATTTT.

Comments on this clonotype: Given a much more abundant clone one base away, this may be a read error. The CDR3 does not close with the conserved phenylalanine or tryptophan, likely indicating a read error. The rearrangement links TRBV5-1 to TRBJ1-2; D call uncertain. CDR3 length: 12 amino acids. Germline V gene data show CDR1 as SGHRS and CDR2 as YFSETQ. V was shortened by 5 bases and J by 2 bases, with 7 bases between the two germline ends. CDR3 amino acids: CASRTGNYGYTL. DNA of the CDR3: TGCGCCAGCAGGACGGGGAACTATGGCTACACCTTA.

Details on this clonotype: This clone may be a read error of a much larger clone one base away. The CDR3 carries no conserved terminal phenylalanine or tryptophan, so it likely arises from a read error. The rearrangement uses TRBV30 and TRBJ1-5, with no clear D. The V end was cut by 1 base, the J end by 4 bases, with 8 bases between. The CDR3 runs to 13 residues. Per germline, CDR1 GTSNPN and CDR2 SVGIG (reference sequence). CDR3 coding DNA: TGTGCCTGGAGTGGAGCGGGGAATCAGCCCCAGCATTAT. Amino acid sequence: CAWSGAGNQPQHY.

The chain carries TRBV11-3 and TRBJ2-5, with unresolved D. This CDR3 region has 14 residues. Per the germline V gene, CDR1 is SGHNT and CDR2 is YENEEA. Trimming cost V 8 bases and J 4 bases, with 17 bases left between them. The CDR3 bases are TGTGCCAGCCTCGAGAGTGGGGTCGTAGAGACCCAGTACTTC. Its protein product is CASLESGVVETQYF.